This entry concerns a single T cell receptor beta chain. Antigen unknown. The CDR3 extends over 15 amino acids. Germline lookup yields CDR1 SGHAT and CDR2 FQNNGV. The authors made the TRB cDNA libraries by 5' RACE using UMI labels. Following a re-call of the 5' RACE reads, TCRdb has one entry per CDR3 protein and lacks DNA. This sample's table has 150,000 to 180,000 distinct CDR3 sequences. This sample is part of a study of CXCR3-negative and CXCR3-positive naive CD8 T cells. Study-wide findings and caveats: Relative to CXCR3-negative naive cells, CXCR3-positive naive cells had more hydrophobic TRB CDR3s.

The source of this sequence is a human donor in good health. Some clones in this sample may be carry-over from other donors' samples. Sequenced input: naive CXCR3+ CD8+ T cells from blood. The subset was: CD45RO-CCR7+CD27+CD95- naive CD8+ T cells expressing CXCR3 (TNR3+). V and J are TRBV11-2 and TRBJ1-2; TCRdb outputs TRBD1, but without DNA this stays unchecked. CDR3 protein: CASSLGRGSGYGYTF.